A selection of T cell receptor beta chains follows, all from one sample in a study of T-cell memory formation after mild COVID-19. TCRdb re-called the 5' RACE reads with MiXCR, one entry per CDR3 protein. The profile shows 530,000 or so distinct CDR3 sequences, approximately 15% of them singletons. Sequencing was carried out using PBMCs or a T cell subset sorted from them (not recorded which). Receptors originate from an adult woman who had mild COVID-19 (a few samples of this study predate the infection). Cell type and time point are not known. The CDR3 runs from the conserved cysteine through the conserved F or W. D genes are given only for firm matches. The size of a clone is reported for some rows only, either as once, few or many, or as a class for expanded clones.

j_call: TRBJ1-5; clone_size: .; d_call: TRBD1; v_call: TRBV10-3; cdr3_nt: TGTGCCATCGGGACAGGGGATCAGCCCCAGCATTTT; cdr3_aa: CAIGTGDQPQHF
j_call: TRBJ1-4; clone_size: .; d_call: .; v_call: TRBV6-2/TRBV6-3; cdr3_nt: TGTGCCAGCAGTTACGCCCGGTATTCCGGTGAAAAACTGTTTTTT; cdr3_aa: CASSYARYSGEKLFF
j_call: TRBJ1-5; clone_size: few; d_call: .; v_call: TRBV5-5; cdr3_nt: TGTGCCAGCAGCTTGGTGGACCATCAGCCCCAGCATTTT; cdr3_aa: CASSLVDHQPQHF
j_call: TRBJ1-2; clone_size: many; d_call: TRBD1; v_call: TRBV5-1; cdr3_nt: TGCGCCAGCAGCTTTCAGGGGGCGCAGGACTATGGCTACACCTTC; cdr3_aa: CASSFQGAQDYGYTF
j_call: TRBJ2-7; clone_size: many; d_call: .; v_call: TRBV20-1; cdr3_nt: TGCAGTGCTTCCCCGGGACCCGGGTCCTACGAGCAGTACTTC; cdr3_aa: CSASPGPGSYEQYF
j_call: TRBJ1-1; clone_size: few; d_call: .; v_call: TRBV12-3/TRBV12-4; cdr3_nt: TGTGCCAGCAGTAGGGGGGCCCTGAACACTGAAGCTTTCTTT; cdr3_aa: CASSRGALNTEAFF
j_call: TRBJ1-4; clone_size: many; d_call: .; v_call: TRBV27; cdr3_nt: TGTGCCAGCAGTCCCCTGTTGATGGCGGAAAAACTGTTTTTT; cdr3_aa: CASSPLLMAEKLFF
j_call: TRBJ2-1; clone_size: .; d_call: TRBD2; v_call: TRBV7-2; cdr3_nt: TGTGCCAGCAGCTCGCTAGCGGGAGGTGGACATGAGCAGTTCTTC; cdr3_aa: CASSSLAGGGHEQFF
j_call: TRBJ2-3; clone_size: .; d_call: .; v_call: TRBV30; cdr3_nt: TGTGCCTGGGCCTGGGCTAGTAGTTTTAGTGATACGCAGTATTTT; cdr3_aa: CAWAWASSFSDTQYF
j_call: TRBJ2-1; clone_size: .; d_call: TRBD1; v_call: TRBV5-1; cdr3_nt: TGCGCCTCTGATTCGGGACAGGGGTGGAATGAGCAGTTCTTC; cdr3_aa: CASDSGQGWNEQFF
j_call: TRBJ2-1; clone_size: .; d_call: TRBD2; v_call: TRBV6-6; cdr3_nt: TGTGCCAGCAGTTACTCCGCGGGAGGGATTCTCAATGAGCAGTTCTTC; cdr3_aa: CASSYSAGGILNEQFF
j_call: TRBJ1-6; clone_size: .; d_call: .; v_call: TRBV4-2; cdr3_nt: TGTGCCAGCAGCCAAGATCCCGGACGGAATAATTCACCCCTCCACTTT; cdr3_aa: CASSQDPGRNNSPLHF
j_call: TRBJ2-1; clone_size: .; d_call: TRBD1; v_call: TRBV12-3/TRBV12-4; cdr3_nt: TGTGCCAGCAGTACCGGGACAGGGGATCTCGCTGAGCAGTTCTTC; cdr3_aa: CASSTGTGDLAEQFF
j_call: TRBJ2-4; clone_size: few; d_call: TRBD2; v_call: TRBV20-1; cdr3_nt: TGCAGTGCTAGTCCGGGGGGAGCCAAAAACATTCAGTACTTC; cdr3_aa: CSASPGGAKNIQYF
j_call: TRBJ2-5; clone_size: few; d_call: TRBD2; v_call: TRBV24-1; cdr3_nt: TGTGCCACCAGTGATCCCCCTGGGCGGGGGGGCTCAGAGACCCAGTACTTC; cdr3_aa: CATSDPPGRGGSETQYF
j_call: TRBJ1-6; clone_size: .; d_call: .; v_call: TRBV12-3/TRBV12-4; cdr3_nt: TGTGCCAGCAGCCCATCAGGGATGAATTCACCCCTCCACTTT; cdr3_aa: CASSPSGMNSPLHF
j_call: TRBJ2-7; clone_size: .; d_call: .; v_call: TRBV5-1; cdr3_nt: TGCGCCAGCAGTTCAGGGCGAGGGGAGCAGTACTTC; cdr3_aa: CASSSGRGEQYF
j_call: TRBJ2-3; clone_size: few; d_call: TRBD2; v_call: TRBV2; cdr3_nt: TGTGCCAGCAGTGCATGGGGGGGGTCAGATACGCAGTATTTT; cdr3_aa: CASSAWGGSDTQYF
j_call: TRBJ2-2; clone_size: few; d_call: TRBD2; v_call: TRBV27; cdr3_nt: TGTGCCAGCAGCCGAATCCTGGCTAGCGGGCGCACCGGGGAGCTGTTTTTT; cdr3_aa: CASSRILASGRTGELFF
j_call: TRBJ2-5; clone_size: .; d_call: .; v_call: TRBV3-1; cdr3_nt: TGTGCCAGCAGCCAAGAACAGGGTTTGGGAGAGACCCAGTACTTC; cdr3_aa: CASSQEQGLGETQYF
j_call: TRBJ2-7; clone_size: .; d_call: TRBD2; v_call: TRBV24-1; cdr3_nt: TGTGCCACCAGTGACCCTACTAGCGGGGGGATCTACGAGCAGTACTTC; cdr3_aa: CATSDPTSGGIYEQYF
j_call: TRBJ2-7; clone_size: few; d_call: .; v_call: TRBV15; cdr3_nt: TGTGCCACCAGCAGAGATGGGGGGGCCTTACCATCCTACGAGCAGTACTTC; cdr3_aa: CATSRDGGALPSYEQYF
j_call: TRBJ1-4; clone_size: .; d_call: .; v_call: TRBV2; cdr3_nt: TGTGCCAGCAGTGAAAACAGGGTCCGGGCGAGGGGTGAAAAACTGTTTTTT; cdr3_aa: CASSENRVRARGEKLFF
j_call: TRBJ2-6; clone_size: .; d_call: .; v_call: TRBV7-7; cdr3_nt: TGTGCCAGCAGCTTATCTTCCGGGGCCGGGGCCAACGTCCTGACTTTC; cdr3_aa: CASSLSSGAGANVLTF
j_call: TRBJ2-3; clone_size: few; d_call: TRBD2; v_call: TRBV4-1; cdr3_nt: TGCGCCAGCAGCCAAGATCCCCGCGGGGGGACGCAGTATTTT; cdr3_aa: CASSQDPRGGTQYF
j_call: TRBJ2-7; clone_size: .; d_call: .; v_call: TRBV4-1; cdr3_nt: TGCGCCAGCAGCCGCGAGGGACACCTCTCCTACGAGCAGTACTTC; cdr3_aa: CASSREGHLSYEQYF
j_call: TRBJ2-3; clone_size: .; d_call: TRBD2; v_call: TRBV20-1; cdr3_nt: TGCAGTGCTAGAGATCCGGGACTAGCGTCAGATACGCAGTATTTT; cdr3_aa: CSARDPGLASDTQYF
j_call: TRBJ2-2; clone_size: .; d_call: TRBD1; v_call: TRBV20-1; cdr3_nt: TGCAGTGCTATGCACAGGGGGCGCAGCACCGGGGAGCTGTTTTTT; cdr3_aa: CSAMHRGRSTGELFF
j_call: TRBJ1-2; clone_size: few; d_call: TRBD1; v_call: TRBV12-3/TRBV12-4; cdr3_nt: TGTGCCAGCAGTCCCCCAGGGGGCGTCTATGGCTACACCTTC; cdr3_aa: CASSPPGGVYGYTF
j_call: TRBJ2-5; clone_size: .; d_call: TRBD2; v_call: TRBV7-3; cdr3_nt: TGTGCCAGCAGCTTGGGTGTGGGGGAGGGAGAAGAGACCCAGTACTTC; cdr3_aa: CASSLGVGEGEETQYF
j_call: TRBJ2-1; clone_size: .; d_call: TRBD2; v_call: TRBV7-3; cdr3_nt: TGTGCCAGCAGCCCCTCCCCGGCGGCGGGAGTTTCCTACAATGAGCAGTTCTTC; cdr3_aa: CASSPSPAAGVSYNEQFF
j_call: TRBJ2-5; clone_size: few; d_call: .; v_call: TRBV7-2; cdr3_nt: TGTGCCAGCAGCGGGTTCGGCTTTCAACAAGAGACCCAGTACTTC; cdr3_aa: CASSGFGFQQETQYF
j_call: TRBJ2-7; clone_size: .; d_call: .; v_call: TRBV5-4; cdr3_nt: TGTGCCAGCAGTACCCTCTACGAGCAGTACTTC; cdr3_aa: CASSTLYEQYF
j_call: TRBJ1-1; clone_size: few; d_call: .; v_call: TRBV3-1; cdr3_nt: TGTGCCACCCGGGTGGCAGGAAGCACTGAAGCTTTCTTT; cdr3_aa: CATRVAGSTEAFF
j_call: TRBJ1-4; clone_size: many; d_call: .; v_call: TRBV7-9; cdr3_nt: TGTGCCAGCAGCTTGGAGCAGGGCGAAAAACTGTTTTTT; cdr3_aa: CASSLEQGEKLFF
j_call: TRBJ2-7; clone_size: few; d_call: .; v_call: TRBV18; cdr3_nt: TGTGCCAGCTCACGCGACTCGGGCGAGCAGTACTTC; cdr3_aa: CASSRDSGEQYF
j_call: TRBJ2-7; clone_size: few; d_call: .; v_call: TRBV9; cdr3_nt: TGTGCCAGCAGTTTAGGGACGGCGCACTACGAGCAGTACTTC; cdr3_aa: CASSLGTAHYEQYF
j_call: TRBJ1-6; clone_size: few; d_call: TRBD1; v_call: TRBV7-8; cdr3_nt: TGTGCCAGCAGCTTAGACCCCGCAGGGGGATCTTTCAATTCACCCCTCCACTTT; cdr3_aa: CASSLDPAGGSFNSPLHF
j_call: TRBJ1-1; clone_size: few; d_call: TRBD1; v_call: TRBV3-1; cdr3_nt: TGTGCCAGCAGCCAAGCCGGGACAGGGGAGAACACTGAAGCTTTCTTT; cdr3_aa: CASSQAGTGENTEAFF
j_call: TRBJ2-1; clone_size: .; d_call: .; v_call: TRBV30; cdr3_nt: TGTGCCTGGAGTGGACTCTTTGGGTCCTACAATGAGCAGTTCTTC; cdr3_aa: CAWSGLFGSYNEQFF
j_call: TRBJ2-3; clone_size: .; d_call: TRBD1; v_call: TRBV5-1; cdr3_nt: TGCGCCAGCAGCCCCTGGGGCAAAACCGGGACAGATAGCACAGATACGCAGTATTTT; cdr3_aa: CASSPWGKTGTDSTDTQYF
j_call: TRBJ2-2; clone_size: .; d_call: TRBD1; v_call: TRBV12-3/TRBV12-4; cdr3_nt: TGTGCCAGCAGCGCAGGGGGCAGGGGGAACACCGGGGAGCTGTTTTTT; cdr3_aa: CASSAGGRGNTGELFF
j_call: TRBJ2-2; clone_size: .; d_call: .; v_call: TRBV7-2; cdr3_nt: TGTGCCAGCAGCTTAGTAGCCTCAGGGGAGCTGTTTTTT; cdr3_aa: CASSLVASGELFF
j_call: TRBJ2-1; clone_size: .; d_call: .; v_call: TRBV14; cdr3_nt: TGTGCCAGCAGCCATGGCGGTTCCTACTACAATGAGCAGTTCTTC; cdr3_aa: CASSHGGSYYNEQFF
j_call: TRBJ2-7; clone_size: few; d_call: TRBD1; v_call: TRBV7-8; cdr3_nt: TGTGCCAGCAGTATGGACAGGGTCGGCGAGCAGTACTTC; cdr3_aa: CASSMDRVGEQYF
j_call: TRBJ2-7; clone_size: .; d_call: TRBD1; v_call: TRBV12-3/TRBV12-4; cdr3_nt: TGTGCCAGCAGCTACGACAGGGGGCTATACGAGCAGTACTTC; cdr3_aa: CASSYDRGLYEQYF
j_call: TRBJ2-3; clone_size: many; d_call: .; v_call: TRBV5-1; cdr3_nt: TGCGCCAGCAGGCCAGACTCATACACAGATACGCAGTATTTT; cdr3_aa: CASRPDSYTDTQYF
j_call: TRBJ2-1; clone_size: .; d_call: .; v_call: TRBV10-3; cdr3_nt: TGTGCCATCAGTGGGTTGTACCCCAGCAATGAGCAGTTCTTC; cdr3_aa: CAISGLYPSNEQFF